This T cell receptor (beta chain) was identified in a study of T-cell reconstitution after alpha-beta-depleted transplantation in children. Library preparation (for TCRbeta) was performed with unique molecular identifiers. MiXCR, run by TCRdb on the PCR reads, gives a single entry per CDR3 protein. Counted here are approximately 590,000 distinct CDR3 sequences, roughly 10% occurring once; the ten biggest clones make up roughly 3.9%. The J segment lost 3 bases and the V segment lost 5 bases, leaving 11 bases of the junction unmatched. CDR3 length: 16 amino acids. Germline lookup yields CDR1 SEHNR and CDR2 FQNEAQ (reference sequence). This clonotype was seen a few times.

This clonotype was obtained from a human donor who donated a stem cell graft to a child with acute myeloid leukemia. The chain combines TRBV7-9 with TRBJ2-7, with 9 bases identical to TRBD2. Sequenced here: PBMCs from the stem cell graft donor, sampled from the stem cell graft. CDR3 nucleotides: TGTGCCAGCAGCCCTGGCGCGACTAGCGGCCACTACGAGCAGTACTTC. It yields the protein CASSPGATSGHYEQYF.